This T cell receptor beta chain was captured by sequencing in a study of OX40 agonist ivuxolimab in advanced cancers. Study background: Therapy given before enrollment (anti-PD-1, anti-PD-L1 or anti-CTLA-4) was allowed, and approximately 40% had some.

This CDR3 has 15 amino acids. Germline values: CDR1 SGHTA, CDR2 FQGNSA. Trimming took 1 base from V and 2 from J, leaving 11 bases between them. Here immunoSEQ multiplex PCR was the method, and the copy in TCRdb shows in-frame clones only, minus some. The table has roughly 67,000 clones, 82% seen once. The chain carries TRBV7-2 and TRBJ1-2, with D maybe TRBD1 (5 bases). This material consisted of CD4+ or CD8+ T cells sorted from blood, taken in a trial of the OX40 agonist ivuxolimab. This TCR was recovered from an adult with an advanced solid tumor such as melanoma, head and neck, liver or kidney cancer. The CDR3 DNA sequence: TGTGCCAGCAGCTTAGATTGGGGGTCAAACTATGGCTACACCTTC. It specifies CASSLDWGSNYGYTF. Supplemented by reference TRBV7-2 and TRBJ1-2, the full variable domain reads GAGVSQSPSNKVTEKGKDVELRCDPISGHTALYWYRQSLGQGLEFLIYFQGNSAPDKSGLPSDRFSAERTGGSVSTLTIQRTQQEDSAVYLCASSLDWGSNYGYTFGSGTRLTVV.